Following are 25 T cell receptor beta chains from one sample sequenced in a study of vaccination effects on CD4 cells after COVID-19. No antigen has been assigned to these receptors. The protocol was immunoSEQ multiplex PCR, while the TCRdb copy is restricted to in-frame clones and leaves out a portion. The sample holds 45,000 to 60,000 clones, approximately 80% seen once. Having been cultured for ten to eleven days, the cells underwent CD4+ T cell isolation. The starting material was CD4+ T cells from PBMCs cultured without peptide, obtained before COVID-19 vaccination. The receptors were sampled from a human donor who had a prior SARS-CoV-2 infection.

This chain uses TRBV14 with TRBJ1-2, with a weak D call TRBD1 (6 bases). V lost 4 bases and J 4 bases, leaving 22 bases between the germline ends. This CDR3 has 17 amino acids. CDR1 and CDR2 (germline): SGHDN, FVKESK. The CDR3 protein is CASSPGSGTTFSYGYTF. The CDR3 DNA is TGTGCCAGCAGCCCCGGCTCAGGGACAACATTTTCCTATGGCTACACCTTC.

The count of this clone is one. The chain joins TRBV6-5 to TRBJ1-2; unclear D gene. Germline-derived CDR1 and CDR2 are MNHEY and SVGAGI. Deletions cut 4 bases from V and 5 bases from J, with 14 bases between. The CDR3 sequence is 14 residues long. The CDR3 spells CASSLSREIYGYTF. The CDR3 DNA reads as TGTGCCAGCAGTTTGAGCCGGGAGATATATGGCTACACCTTC.

The chain is built from TRBV5-6 and TRBJ1-5, with 7 bases fitting TRBD1. This CDR3 is 15 amino acids long. V trimming: 2 bases; J trimming: 4 bases; junction bases outside the gene matches: 6. Germline CDR1 reads SGHDT; CDR2 reads YYEEEE. The CDR3 here is CASSFDRVGNQPQHF. CDR3 DNA: TGTGCCAGCAGCTTTGACAGGGTAGGGAATCAGCCCCAGCATTTT.

Only a few counts were recorded for this clone. V and J are TRBV7-2 and TRBJ1-2; the match to TRBD1 covers 9 bases. In germline, CDR1 is SGHTA, CDR2 FQGNSA. The CDR3 loop spans 15 amino acids. V lost 4 bases and J lost 3; bases outside the gene matches: 6. CDR3 sequence (DNA): TGTGCCAGCAGCTCCGATTACAGGGGGCACTATGGCTACACCTTC. This codes for CASSSDYRGHYGYTF.

CDR3 sequence (DNA): TGTGCCAGCAGCTTAGGAATCGATTACGAGCAGTACTTC. Encoded protein: CASSLGIDYEQYF. The J gene is TRBJ2-7, the V gene TRBV7-2; D is ambiguous. Germline V CDR1 and CDR2: SGHTA, FQGNSA. Trimming pared 1 base from V and 4 bases from J, leaving 8 bases between. CDR3 length: 13 residues.

The CDR3: CASSYSISNEQFF. In nucleotides, the CDR3 is TGTGCCAGCAGTTACTCGATTAGCAATGAGCAGTTCTTC. This rearrangement joins TRBV6-5 to TRBJ2-1; D remains ambiguous. The germline CDR1 and CDR2 sequences are MNHEY and SVGAGI. This CDR3 has 13 residues. V lost 0 bases and J lost 6, with 6 bases in between.

In its sample, this clone was seen a few times. The V gene is TRBV9, the J gene TRBJ2-5; 7 nucleotides agree with TRBD2. CDR1 SGDLS and CDR2 YYNGEE come from the germline V gene. The ends lost 4 bases at V and 5 bases at J; junction bases unmatched: 11. The CDR3 contains 15 residues. The CDR3 loop is CASSTGTRGGETQYF. The CDR3 bases are TGTGCCAGCAGCACCGGGACCCGGGGAGGGGAGACCCAGTACTTC.

J is TRBJ2-7 and V is TRBV6-2 or TRBV6-3; D unclear. The CDR3 is 14 residues long. Trimming stripped 5 bases from V and 3 bases from J, with 14 bases between. The germline CDR1 and CDR2 sequences are MNHEY and SVGEGT. The CDR3 DNA reads as TGTGCCAGCAGTACCTCTAGTTATGACTACGAGCAGTACTTC. Translating gives CASSTSSYDYEQYF.

The V call is TRBV7-6, the J call TRBJ2-3; a possible D gene is TRBD2 (5 bases). The germline V gene encodes CDR1 SGHVS and CDR2 FNYEAQ. The CDR3 extends over 16 amino acids. Trimming left V 1 base short and J 0 bases short, with 11 bases between. The CDR3 sequence is CASSLGPSTSTDTQYF. CDR3 sequence (DNA): TGTGCCAGCAGCTTAGGCCCTAGCACTAGCACAGATACGCAGTATTTT.

The chain joins TRBV11-2 to TRBJ2-1, with 8 bases aligning to TRBD2. The germline V gene encodes CDR1 SGHAT and CDR2 FQNNGV. Trimming cost V 1 base and J 4 bases; bases outside gene matches: 9. CDR3 length: 17 amino acids. For the CDR3, the DNA is TGTGCCAGCAGCTTAGTTGGTAGCGGGGCGGTGTACAATGAGCAGTTCTTC. Translation gives CASSLVGSGAVYNEQFF.

This chain uses TRBV10-3 with TRBJ2-1; 8 nucleotides align to TRBD1. The CDR3 consists of 20 residues. With V trimmed by 5 bases and J by 5 bases, 23 bases remained unmatched. Looked up from germline, CDR1 is ENHRY and CDR2 is SYGVKD. CDR3 region: CAISTPLISATGEKNNEQFF. The CDR3 coding sequence is TGTGCCATCAGTACGCCGCTGATTTCGGCGACAGGGGAGAAAAACAATGAGCAGTTCTTC.

Here the CDR3 DNA reads TGTGCCAGCAGCGTAGGTCCAACCGGGGAGCTGTTTTTT. Residues: CASSVGPTGELFF. This chain joins TRBV9 and TRBJ2-2, with D unclear. Germline-derived CDR1 and CDR2 are SGDLS and YYNGEE. CDR3 length: 13 residues. Trimming pared 0 bases from V and 5 bases from J, leaving 5 bases between.

The count of this clone is one. The chain joins TRBV19 to TRBJ2-2; TRBD2 agrees at 11 bases. This CDR3 has 13 residues. The trim removed 7 bases at V and 10 bases at J, leaving 5 bases unmatched. Germline CDR1 is LNHDA and CDR2 is SQIVND (reference sequence). The CDR3 DNA reads as TGTGCCAGTACCCCACTAGCGGGAGTGGAGCTGTTTTTT. Translating it yields CASTPLAGVELFF.

This clone turned up a few times. The chain links TRBV7-9 to TRBJ1-1, with TRBD1 identical over 7 bases. After removal of 5 bases from V and 6 bases from J, the junction contained 9 bases not matched to a gene. Germline V gene lookup returns CDR1 SEHNR and CDR2 FQNEAQ (reference sequence). The CDR3 has 14 residues. The CDR3 here is CASSNRGTGAEAFF. The CDR3 bases are TGTGCCAGCAGCAATAGAGGCACAGGGGCTGAAGCTTTCTTT.

This clone was counted between two and nine times. The rearrangement uses TRBV4-2 and TRBJ1-5; D is possibly TRBD1 (5 bases). Trimming shortened V by 2 bases and J by 6 bases, and 14 bases separated the two germline ends. CDR1 and CDR2 from the germline V gene are LGHNA and YNFKEQ. This CDR3 comprises 15 residues. The CDR3 loop is CASSQRSGTGQPQHF. As DNA, the CDR3 is TGTGCCAGCAGCCAACGGTCAGGGACGGGTCAGCCCCAGCATTTT.

The chain links TRBV6-5 to TRBJ1-1; D is unresolved. V gave up 2 bases and J gave up 3 bases, with 13 bases separating them. Germline loops: CDR1 MNHEY, CDR2 SVGAGI. This CDR3 has 15 residues. Here the CDR3 DNA reads TGTGCCAGCAGTTACACCGGACTGAGCGACACTGAAGCTTTCTTT. Translated: CASSYTGLSDTEAFF.

The V and J genes are TRBV19 and TRBJ2-1, with D maybe TRBD2 (5 bases). This CDR3 spans 17 amino acids. V shed 5 bases and J shed 2 bases, with 19 bases lying between them. Germline values: CDR1 LNHDA, CDR2 SQIVND (reference sequence). CDR3 nucleotide sequence: TGTGCCAGTAGTCGACTGGCGTCGGGATCCCCCTACAATGAGCAGTTCTTC. As protein: CASSRLASGSPYNEQFF.

CDR3 amino acids: CASSRTGGRVDTQYF. The CDR3, as DNA: TGTGCCAGCAGCAGAACAGGTGGCAGGGTGGATACGCAGTATTTT. The chain recombines TRBV7-8 with TRBJ2-3, with D perhaps TRBD1 (5 bases). Germline assignment: CDR1 SGHVS and CDR2 FQNEAQ. There are 15 residues in the CDR3. V was pared by 5 bases and J by 6 bases, with 18 bases between.

The gene calls are TRBV11-2 and TRBJ1-1, with D possibly matching TRBD1 (5 bases). Trimming shortened V by 6 bases and J by 9 bases, and 14 bases separated the two germline ends. Germline CDR1 SGHAT, CDR2 FQNNGV. The CDR3 extends over 12 amino acids. The CDR3 bases are TGTGCCAGCAGTCCAGGGTTGGGAAAAGCTTTCTTT. Protein: CASSPGLGKAFF.

The CDR3: CASSLDLGDLGEQYF. CDR3 nucleotides: TGTGCCAGCAGCTTGGACTTGGGGGACCTCGGCGAGCAGTACTTC. The chain recombines TRBV5-8 with TRBJ2-7, with D perhaps being TRBD1 or TRBD2 (5 bases each). Germline values: CDR1 SGHTS, CDR2 YDEGEE. CDR3 length: 15 amino acids. The ends were cut back, 0 bases at V and 6 bases at J, with 16 bases in the middle.

The V gene is TRBV5-6, the J gene TRBJ1-5, with D unresolved. Germline V lookup: CDR1 SGHDT, CDR2 YYEEEE. V lost 2 bases and J lost 3, with 9 bases in between. CDR3 length: 14 residues. The DNA of the CDR3 is TGTGCCAGCAGCTTTATCGGTCCCAATCAGCCCCAGCATTTT. Protein sequence: CASSFIGPNQPQHF.

This clone was seen once. The chain is built from TRBV3-1 (or the pseudogene TRBV3-2) and TRBJ1-1, with 8 nucleotides matching TRBD1. The length of the CDR3 is 15 residues. In germline, CDR1 is LGHDT, CDR2 YNNKEL (reference sequence). The trim removed 1 base at V and 10 bases at J, leaving 11 bases unmatched. CDR3 protein: CASSQGLGQDGGAFF. Here the CDR3 DNA reads TGTGCCAGCAGCCAAGGTCTGGGACAGGATGGGGGAGCTTTCTTT.

This chain connects TRBV19 to TRBJ2-1, with 15 positions matching TRBD2. J lost 2 bases, V lost 6 bases, and 8 bases had no gene match. This CDR3 is 18 amino acids long. Germline V CDR1 and CDR2: LNHDA, SQIVND (reference sequence). The DNA for the CDR3 is TGTGCCAGTAGACCGGGACTAGCGGGAGGTGGACCCTACAATGAGCAGTTCTTC. Encoded protein: CASRPGLAGGGPYNEQFF.

The chain combines TRBV3-1 (or the pseudogene TRBV3-2) with TRBJ2-2, with 8 bases lining up with TRBD2. CDR1 is LGHDT and CDR2 is YNNKEL in the germline V gene (reference sequence). The J segment lost 7 bases and the V segment lost 4 bases, leaving 11 bases of the junction unmatched. This CDR3 contains 16 residues. CDR3 bases: TGTGCCAGCAGCCGAACTCCGGGACTAGTGGACGGGGAGCTGTTTTTT. Translating gives CASSRTPGLVDGELFF.

This rearrangement joins TRBV4-2 to TRBJ2-3; a possible D gene is TRBD1 (5 bases). The CDR3 has 13 residues. The V end was cut by 0 bases, the J end by 4 bases, with 5 bases between. The germline CDR1 and CDR2 sequences are LGHNA and YNFKEQ. The CDR3: CASSQEGADTQYF. The DNA of the CDR3 is TGTGCCAGCAGCCAAGAAGGGGCAGATACGCAGTATTTT.